This TCR beta chain comes out of a study of cytomegalovirus exposure and HLA in healthy donors. Study conclusions and caveats: Many donors shared some public TCRs, even though most TCR sequences were rare. The classifier reportedly diagnosed cytomegalovirus status with high specificity and sensitivity. Overall, about 160 TCR beta chains were annotated as cytomegalovirus-associated.

Assay used: immunoSEQ multiplex PCR; TCRdb lists only in-frame clones, some missing. The sample lists 100,000 to 150,000 clones; approximately 94% were seen once. In germline, CDR1 is SEHNR, CDR2 FQNEAQ (reference sequence). Losses at the gene ends were 2 bases for V and 3 bases for J; bases not matched to a gene: 13. The CDR3 length is 18 residues. As to this clone: As yet, its antigen is unknown.

The specimen sequenced was PBMCs. The rearrangement uses TRBV7-9 and TRBJ2-7; 10 bases align to TRBD1. The source of this sequence is a woman between 18 and 29 years old in good health and CMV-seronegative. For the CDR3, the DNA is TGTGCCAGCAGCTTAATTCGGGGGGACAGGGGATCGGGCTACGAGCAGTACTTC. It yields the protein CASSLIRGDRGSGYEQYF.